The rows below give T cell receptor beta chains drawn from one sample of a study of response to subunit inactivated influenza vaccine. One entry per CDR3 protein, called by TCRdb with MiXCR from the RT-PCR reads. The sample contains fewer than 250,000 distinct CDR3 sequences, around an eighth of which appear only once. Sequencing used CD8+ T cells sorted from PBMCs, obtained 5 days after vaccination. The receptors were gathered from a man between 45 and 60 years old who received an inactivated influenza vaccine. CDR3s include the opening cysteine and the closing phenylalanine or tryptophan. A D gene is named only where the DNA matches it firmly. Only part of the rows carry a size: once, few, many, or a class if the clone is expanded.

cdr3_nt: TGTGCCAGTAGTATAGTCGGGACGAACACCGGGGAGCTGTTTTTT; cdr3_aa: CASSIVGTNTGELFF; v_call: TRBV19; clone_size: -; d_call: -; j_call: TRBJ2-2
cdr3_nt: TGCGCCAGCAGCTGGGTGACAGGGGGTTACTCTGGGGCCAACGTCCTGACTTTC; cdr3_aa: CASSWVTGGYSGANVLTF; v_call: TRBV5-1; clone_size: few; d_call: TRBD1; j_call: TRBJ2-6
cdr3_nt: TGTGCCAGCAGTTCATCCCCCATGGTCGCACGTTACTACGAGCAGTACTTC; cdr3_aa: CASSSSPMVARYYEQYF; v_call: TRBV27; clone_size: few; d_call: -; j_call: TRBJ2-7
cdr3_nt: TGTGCCAGCAGCCCCGACGGGGAGAATCAGCCCCAGCATTTT; cdr3_aa: CASSPDGENQPQHF; v_call: TRBV6-2/TRBV6-3; clone_size: -; d_call: -; j_call: TRBJ1-5
cdr3_nt: TGCGCCAGCAGCCACCGGTATACCGGGACAGGATCCAATGAGCAGTTCTTC; cdr3_aa: CASSHRYTGTGSNEQFF; v_call: TRBV4-3; clone_size: many; d_call: TRBD1; j_call: TRBJ2-1
cdr3_nt: TGTGCCAGCAGCGTTACAGGGTTGAACACTGAAGCTTTCTTT; cdr3_aa: CASSVTGLNTEAFF; v_call: TRBV7-9; clone_size: -; d_call: -; j_call: TRBJ1-1
cdr3_nt: TGTGCCAGCAGTACCTACCGCAACTACGAGCAGTACTTC; cdr3_aa: CASSTYRNYEQYF; v_call: TRBV6-2/TRBV6-3; clone_size: few; d_call: -; j_call: TRBJ2-7
cdr3_nt: TGTGCCATCAGTGACCCCGGGGAGGAGAACTACGAGCAGTACTTC; cdr3_aa: CAISDPGEENYEQYF; v_call: TRBV10-3; clone_size: few; d_call: -; j_call: TRBJ2-7
cdr3_nt: TGTGCCAGCAGTGAATTTGACTTTTCTAGCGCCTACAATGAGCAGTTCTTC; cdr3_aa: CASSEFDFSSAYNEQFF; v_call: TRBV2; clone_size: few; d_call: -; j_call: TRBJ2-1
cdr3_nt: TGTGCCACCAGTCCCCCGACTAGCGGGAGGGCCGGTGAGCAGTTCTTC; cdr3_aa: CATSPPTSGRAGEQFF; v_call: TRBV24-1; clone_size: few; d_call: TRBD2; j_call: TRBJ2-1
cdr3_nt: TGTGCCAGCAGCTTGGGGGATTCACCCCTCCACTTT; cdr3_aa: CASSLGDSPLHF; v_call: TRBV7-9; clone_size: few; d_call: -; j_call: TRBJ1-6
cdr3_nt: TGTGCCAGCAGTTTAACCCAAACCGGGACAGAATCCACAGATACGCAGTATTTT; cdr3_aa: CASSLTQTGTESTDTQYF; v_call: TRBV27; clone_size: many; d_call: TRBD1; j_call: TRBJ2-3
cdr3_nt: TGTGCCAGCAGCTTAGAGATAGGGATGGTGACCGGGGAGCTGTTTTTT; cdr3_aa: CASSLEIGMVTGELFF; v_call: TRBV7-6; clone_size: few; d_call: -; j_call: TRBJ2-2
cdr3_nt: TGTGCCAGCAGCGAGGGGCCGGGACTAGCGGGAGTAGAGCAGTTCTTC; cdr3_aa: CASSEGPGLAGVEQFF; v_call: TRBV9; clone_size: -; d_call: TRBD2; j_call: TRBJ2-1
cdr3_nt: TGTGCCAGCAGTTTAGAGGCTAGCGGAGGTGAGCAGTTCTTC; cdr3_aa: CASSLEASGGEQFF; v_call: TRBV12-3/TRBV12-4; clone_size: few; d_call: TRBD2; j_call: TRBJ2-1
cdr3_nt: TGTGCCAGCAGTTTAGCGCTGGCGGGGGCGGCGGATGAGCAGTTCTTC; cdr3_aa: CASSLALAGAADEQFF; v_call: TRBV12-3/TRBV12-4; clone_size: few; d_call: -; j_call: TRBJ2-1
cdr3_nt: TGTGCCAGCAGTCGGGGACCTGAGCAGTTCTTC; cdr3_aa: CASSRGPEQFF; v_call: TRBV6-6; clone_size: -; d_call: -; j_call: TRBJ2-1
cdr3_nt: TGTGCCAGCAGCCGTCCCACTAGCGGGGTGGTCTACGAGCAGTACTTC; cdr3_aa: CASSRPTSGVVYEQYF; v_call: TRBV6-2/TRBV6-3; clone_size: -; d_call: TRBD2; j_call: TRBJ2-7
cdr3_nt: TGTGCCAGCAGTTACCCCGGACTAGCGGGAGAAGAGACCCAGTACTTC; cdr3_aa: CASSYPGLAGEETQYF; v_call: TRBV6-2/TRBV6-3; clone_size: few; d_call: TRBD2; j_call: TRBJ2-5
cdr3_nt: TGTGCCAGCAGCTTCACCGCTCTCTCTGGAAACACCATATATTTT; cdr3_aa: CASSFTALSGNTIYF; v_call: TRBV5-6; clone_size: -; d_call: -; j_call: TRBJ1-3
cdr3_nt: TGTGCCAGCAGCTCCCGGGACAGGGGTTTGGTAGGGACCCAGTACTTC; cdr3_aa: CASSSRDRGLVGTQYF; v_call: TRBV7-9; clone_size: -; d_call: TRBD1; j_call: TRBJ2-5
cdr3_nt: TGTGCCAGCAGTGATCCGGGGGAGCAAGAGACCCAGTACTTC; cdr3_aa: CASSDPGEQETQYF; v_call: TRBV2; clone_size: -; d_call: -; j_call: TRBJ2-5
cdr3_nt: TGTGCCAGCAGCCAAGAGGGGGGGTTCTACGAGCAGTACTTC; cdr3_aa: CASSQEGGFYEQYF; v_call: TRBV4-2; clone_size: -; d_call: TRBD2; j_call: TRBJ2-7
cdr3_nt: TGTGCCAGCAGAGCGCCGGGACTAGCCCACACCGGGGAGCTGTTTTTT; cdr3_aa: CASRAPGLAHTGELFF; v_call: TRBV2; clone_size: -; d_call: TRBD2; j_call: TRBJ2-2
cdr3_nt: TGTGCCAGCAGTTACCGGCTAGCGGGGAGCTCCTACAATGAGCAGTTCTTC; cdr3_aa: CASSYRLAGSSYNEQFF; v_call: TRBV6-2/TRBV6-3; clone_size: few; d_call: TRBD2; j_call: TRBJ2-1
cdr3_nt: TGTGCCATCAGTGACGGGACGATTAGCACAGATACGCAGTATTTT; cdr3_aa: CAISDGTISTDTQYF; v_call: TRBV10-3; clone_size: medium-sized; d_call: -; j_call: TRBJ2-3
cdr3_nt: TGTGCCAGCAATACGCTAGCGGGCTGGTTCAATGAGCAGTTCTTC; cdr3_aa: CASNTLAGWFNEQFF; v_call: TRBV6-2/TRBV6-3; clone_size: -; d_call: TRBD2; j_call: TRBJ2-1
cdr3_nt: TGTGCCAGCAGTTCGACACTGAAACTAGCCAAAAACATTCAGTACTTC; cdr3_aa: CASSSTLKLAKNIQYF; v_call: TRBV27; clone_size: few; d_call: -; j_call: TRBJ2-4
cdr3_nt: TGCGCCAGCAGCTTGATAGCGGGGCCGGGATACAATGAGCAGTTCTTC; cdr3_aa: CASSLIAGPGYNEQFF; v_call: TRBV5-1; clone_size: many; d_call: TRBD2; j_call: TRBJ2-1
cdr3_nt: TGTGCCAGCAGTTTGACAGGGCTCTACAATGAGCAGTTCTTC; cdr3_aa: CASSLTGLYNEQFF; v_call: TRBV2; clone_size: many; d_call: TRBD1; j_call: TRBJ2-1
cdr3_nt: TGTGCCAGCAGCCAAGATCCAGATGGGACTCCAGACACAGATACGCAGTATTTT; cdr3_aa: CASSQDPDGTPDTDTQYF; v_call: TRBV3-1; clone_size: -; d_call: -; j_call: TRBJ2-3
cdr3_nt: TGTGCCAGCAGCTCCCCCGGCGGGACAGTTCTCGAGCAGTACTTC; cdr3_aa: CASSSPGGTVLEQYF; v_call: TRBV5-4; clone_size: few; d_call: -; j_call: TRBJ2-7
cdr3_nt: TGTGCCAGCAGCTATACCAGGACTAGCTGGAACACCGGGGAGCTGTTTTTT; cdr3_aa: CASSYTRTSWNTGELFF; v_call: TRBV7-2; clone_size: few; d_call: TRBD2; j_call: TRBJ2-2
cdr3_nt: TGTGCCAGCAGGAGGTTAGATACGCAGTATTTT; cdr3_aa: CASRRLDTQYF; v_call: TRBV28; clone_size: few; d_call: -; j_call: TRBJ2-3
cdr3_nt: TGTGCCAGCAGTCTTCGAACAGGGTTCACCGGGGAGCTGTTTTTT; cdr3_aa: CASSLRTGFTGELFF; v_call: TRBV7-2; clone_size: few; d_call: -; j_call: TRBJ2-2
cdr3_nt: TGTGCCAGCAGTTTATTCTCCTCCAATGAGCAGTTCTTC; cdr3_aa: CASSLFSSNEQFF; v_call: TRBV12-3/TRBV12-4; clone_size: few; d_call: -; j_call: TRBJ2-1
cdr3_nt: TGTGCCAGCTCACCAGGGGGAGCGAGCACAGATACGCAGTATTTT; cdr3_aa: CASSPGGASTDTQYF; v_call: TRBV18; clone_size: -; d_call: -; j_call: TRBJ2-3
cdr3_nt: TGCGCCAGCAATGGGGGGGATTTTTCCTACAATGAGCAGTTCTTC; cdr3_aa: CASNGGDFSYNEQFF; v_call: TRBV5-1; clone_size: many; d_call: TRBD2; j_call: TRBJ2-1
cdr3_nt: TGTGCCAGCAGTGACATTGGGGGCGAAGAGACCCAGTACTTC; cdr3_aa: CASSDIGGEETQYF; v_call: TRBV25-1; clone_size: few; d_call: -; j_call: TRBJ2-5
cdr3_nt: TGTGCCAGCAGCTTACAGGGACTTCCGTCTGGGGCCAACGTCCTGACTTTC; cdr3_aa: CASSLQGLPSGANVLTF; v_call: TRBV7-2; clone_size: -; d_call: -; j_call: TRBJ2-6
cdr3_nt: TGTGCCAGCAGTCGGGGGGGCCTGTACGAGCAGTACTTC; cdr3_aa: CASSRGGLYEQYF; v_call: TRBV11-2; clone_size: -; d_call: TRBD2; j_call: TRBJ2-7
cdr3_nt: TGCGCCAGCAGCCAAGAGAACAGACTCAATCAGCCCCAGCATTTT; cdr3_aa: CASSQENRLNQPQHF; v_call: TRBV4-3; clone_size: -; d_call: -; j_call: TRBJ1-5
cdr3_nt: TGTGCCAGCAGCCCAGATTTAGCGAGTTACTACGAGCAGTACTTC; cdr3_aa: CASSPDLASYYEQYF; v_call: TRBV4-2; clone_size: few; d_call: -; j_call: TRBJ2-7
cdr3_nt: TGTGCCAGCAGTTACCGACAGGGATTTGCCGAGCAGTACTTC; cdr3_aa: CASSYRQGFAEQYF; v_call: TRBV6-2/TRBV6-3; clone_size: -; d_call: TRBD1; j_call: TRBJ2-7
cdr3_nt: TGTGCCAGCAGCCACCTTACGGGGAAAGAGCAGTACTTC; cdr3_aa: CASSHLTGKEQYF; v_call: TRBV4-2; clone_size: few; d_call: -; j_call: TRBJ2-7
cdr3_nt: TGTGCTAGTGCCACGGACAGGGGGTCGACTAACTATGGCTACACCTTC; cdr3_aa: CASATDRGSTNYGYTF; v_call: TRBV12-5; clone_size: -; d_call: TRBD1; j_call: TRBJ1-2
cdr3_nt: TGTGCCAGCAGCCCAGTCGGGCCCTACGAGCAGTACTTC; cdr3_aa: CASSPVGPYEQYF; v_call: TRBV7-7; clone_size: few; d_call: -; j_call: TRBJ2-7
cdr3_nt: TGTGCCAGCAGCCACGAGGGAGGACTCAGCTCCTACAATGAGCAGTTCTTC; cdr3_aa: CASSHEGGLSSYNEQFF; v_call: TRBV9; clone_size: few; d_call: -; j_call: TRBJ2-1
cdr3_nt: TGTGCCAGCAGCTTTTCCGGAGAGGCCTACAATGAGCAGTTCTTC; cdr3_aa: CASSFSGEAYNEQFF; v_call: TRBV7-6; clone_size: -; d_call: -; j_call: TRBJ2-1
cdr3_nt: TGTGCCAGCAGTTCGGGACAGAGCTATGGCTACACCTTC; cdr3_aa: CASSSGQSYGYTF; v_call: TRBV27; clone_size: -; d_call: TRBD1; j_call: TRBJ1-2
cdr3_nt: TGTGCCAGCAGCTTAGAACGGGAGTCCTACAATGAGCAGTTCTTC; cdr3_aa: CASSLERESYNEQFF; v_call: TRBV7-9; clone_size: few; d_call: -; j_call: TRBJ2-1
cdr3_nt: TGCGCCATCCCTAGGTTCGCCGGGGAGCTGTTTTTT; cdr3_aa: CAIPRFAGELFF; v_call: TRBV5-1; clone_size: -; d_call: -; j_call: TRBJ2-2
cdr3_nt: TGTGCCAGCAGCTTAGACGCAGTTTTCAGAGAGACCCAGTACTTC; cdr3_aa: CASSLDAVFRETQYF; v_call: TRBV7-2; clone_size: -; d_call: -; j_call: TRBJ2-5